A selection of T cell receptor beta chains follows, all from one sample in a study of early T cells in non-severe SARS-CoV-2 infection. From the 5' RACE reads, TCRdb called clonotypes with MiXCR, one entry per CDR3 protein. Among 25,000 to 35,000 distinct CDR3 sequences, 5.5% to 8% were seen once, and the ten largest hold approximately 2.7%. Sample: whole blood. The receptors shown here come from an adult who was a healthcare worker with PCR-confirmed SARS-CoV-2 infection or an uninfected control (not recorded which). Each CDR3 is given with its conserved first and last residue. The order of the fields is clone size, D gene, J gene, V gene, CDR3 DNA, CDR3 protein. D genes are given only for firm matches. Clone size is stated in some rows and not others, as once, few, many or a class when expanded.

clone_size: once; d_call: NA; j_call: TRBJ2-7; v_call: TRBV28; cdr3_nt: TGTGCCAGCAGCATTACAGGGATGAGCTCCTACGAGCAGTACTTC; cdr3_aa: CASSITGMSSYEQYF
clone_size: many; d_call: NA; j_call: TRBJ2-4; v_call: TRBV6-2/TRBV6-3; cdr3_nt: TGTGCCAGCATCCCGCCGCTAAAAAACATTCAGTACTTC; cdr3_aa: CASIPPLKNIQYF
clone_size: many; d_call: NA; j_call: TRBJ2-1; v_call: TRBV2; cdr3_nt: TGTGCCAGCAAGGGCCAAGGGGCAGGTGAGCAGTTCTTC; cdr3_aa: CASKGQGAGEQFF
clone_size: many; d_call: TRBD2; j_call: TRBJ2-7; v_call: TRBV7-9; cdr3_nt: TGTGCCAGCAGCCTTGGGACTAGCTCCTACGAGCAGTACTTC; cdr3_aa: CASSLGTSSYEQYF
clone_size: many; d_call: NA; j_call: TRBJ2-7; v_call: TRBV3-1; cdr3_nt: TGTGCCAGCAGCCATTGGGCCTACGAGCAGTACTTC; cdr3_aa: CASSHWAYEQYF
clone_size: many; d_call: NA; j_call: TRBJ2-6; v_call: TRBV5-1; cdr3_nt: TGCGCCAGCAGCTTGGGGCCGGCCGGGGCCAACGTCCTGACTTTC; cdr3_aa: CASSLGPAGANVLTF
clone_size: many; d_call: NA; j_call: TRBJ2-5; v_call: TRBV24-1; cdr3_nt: TGTGCCACCAGTGATACATCCGGGGCCCCCATTGGGACCCAGTACTTC; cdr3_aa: CATSDTSGAPIGTQYF
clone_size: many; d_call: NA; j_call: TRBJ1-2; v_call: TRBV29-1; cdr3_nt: TGCAGCGTTGCGCCTGGCTACACCTTC; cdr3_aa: CSVAPGYTF
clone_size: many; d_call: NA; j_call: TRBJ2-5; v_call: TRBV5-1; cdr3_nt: TGCGCCAGCAGCTTGGAGGGGGAGACCCAGTACTTC; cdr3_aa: CASSLEGETQYF
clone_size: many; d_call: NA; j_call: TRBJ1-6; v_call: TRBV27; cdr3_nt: TGTGCCAGCAGTAAAGGGGCGACCTATAATTCACCCCTCCACTTT; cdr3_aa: CASSKGATYNSPLHF
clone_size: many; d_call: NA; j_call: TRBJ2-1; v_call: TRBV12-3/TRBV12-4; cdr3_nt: TGTGCCAGCAGTTTATCGGGGAGGGGGTACAATGAGCAGTTCTTC; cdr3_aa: CASSLSGRGYNEQFF
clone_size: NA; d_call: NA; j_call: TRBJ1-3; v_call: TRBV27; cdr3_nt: TGTGCCAGCGGGTCACTCGATCGAAACACCATATATTTT; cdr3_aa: CASGSLDRNTIYF
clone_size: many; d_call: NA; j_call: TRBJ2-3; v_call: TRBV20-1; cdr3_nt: TGCAGTGCTCCTACAGGGAGCGACACAGATACGCAGTATTTT; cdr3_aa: CSAPTGSDTDTQYF
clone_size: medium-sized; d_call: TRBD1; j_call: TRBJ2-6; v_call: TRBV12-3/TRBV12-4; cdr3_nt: TGTGCCAGCAGTTGGACAGGCCTCTCTGGGGCCAACGTCCTGACTTTC; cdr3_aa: CASSWTGLSGANVLTF
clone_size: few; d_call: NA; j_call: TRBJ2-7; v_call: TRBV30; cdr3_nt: TGTGCCTGGGTGACAGCCTACGAGCAGTACTTC; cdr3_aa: CAWVTAYEQYF
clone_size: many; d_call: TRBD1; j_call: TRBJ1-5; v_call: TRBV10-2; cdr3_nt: TGCGCCAGCAGGGAAAGGACAGGTCAGCCCCAGCATTTT; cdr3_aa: CASRERTGQPQHF